This T cell receptor (beta chain) was sequenced in a study of T cell responses to AZD1222 COVID-19 vaccine. General study points: Breadth and depth of Spike-specific TCRs rose after two AZD1222 doses. After the peak T cell response, and only then, were repertoires sampled. Spike regions recognized by vaccine-associated CD4 TCRs spanned the protein, led by 160-218 and 743-854. Among the donors, most were white British and more were female, and clonal diversity was possibly underestimated.

V lost 1 base and J 5 bases, leaving 5 bases between the germline ends. The CDR3 is 12 residues long. CDR1 and CDR2 from the germline V gene are LNHDA and SQIVND (reference sequence). Sequencing was performed with immunoSEQ multiplex PCR; in TCRdb, only in-frame clones are kept and a portion is missing. Of 120,000 to 150,000 clones detected, approximately 90% appear once; the ten largest clones hold more than 13%. Of note for this clone: Its cognate antigen is unknown.

This rearrangement joins TRBV19 to TRBJ1-1; unclear D gene. The sequenced sample was peripheral blood, obtained on day 0 of AZD1222 vaccination. The TCR sequence derives from an adult in good health. CDR3 loop: CASSIVRTEAFF. In DNA, the CDR3 is TGTGCCAGTAGTATAGTAAGGACTGAAGCTTTCTTT.